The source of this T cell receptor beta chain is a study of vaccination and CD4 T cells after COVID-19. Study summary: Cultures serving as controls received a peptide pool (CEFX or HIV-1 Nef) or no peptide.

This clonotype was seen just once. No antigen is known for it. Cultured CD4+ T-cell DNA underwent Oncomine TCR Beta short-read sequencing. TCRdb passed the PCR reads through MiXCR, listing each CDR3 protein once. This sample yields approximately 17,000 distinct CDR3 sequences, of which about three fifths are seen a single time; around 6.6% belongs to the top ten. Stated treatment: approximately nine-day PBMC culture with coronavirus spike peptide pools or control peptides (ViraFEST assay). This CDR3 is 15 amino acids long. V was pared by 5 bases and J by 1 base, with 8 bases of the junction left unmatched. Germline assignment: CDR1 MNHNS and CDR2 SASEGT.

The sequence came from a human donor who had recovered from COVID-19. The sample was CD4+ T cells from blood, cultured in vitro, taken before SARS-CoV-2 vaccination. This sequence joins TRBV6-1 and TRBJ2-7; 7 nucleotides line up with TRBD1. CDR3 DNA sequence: TGTGCCAGCAGTACGTGGGGCAGGGGGTCCTACGAGCAGTACTTC. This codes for CASSTWGRGSYEQYF.